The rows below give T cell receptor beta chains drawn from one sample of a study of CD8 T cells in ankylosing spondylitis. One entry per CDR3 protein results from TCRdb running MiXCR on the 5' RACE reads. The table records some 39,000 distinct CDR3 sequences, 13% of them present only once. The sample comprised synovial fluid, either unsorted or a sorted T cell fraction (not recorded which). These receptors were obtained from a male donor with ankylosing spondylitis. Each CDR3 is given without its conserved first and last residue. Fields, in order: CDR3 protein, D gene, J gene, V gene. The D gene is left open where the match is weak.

cdr3_aa: ASSTGTETYNEQF; d_call: TRBD1; j_call: TRBJ2-1; v_call: TRBV6-1
cdr3_aa: ASSQDWAGGAQETQY; d_call: TRBD2; j_call: TRBJ2-5; v_call: TRBV4-1
cdr3_aa: ASSQLRKQF; d_call: NA; j_call: TRBJ2-1; v_call: TRBV3-1
cdr3_aa: ASTSWGEGQYNEQF; d_call: TRBD2; j_call: TRBJ2-1; v_call: TRBV12-3/TRBV12-4
cdr3_aa: ASSEETGTNSPLH; d_call: TRBD1; j_call: TRBJ1-6; v_call: TRBV6-1
cdr3_aa: SVEGGQGVYEQY; d_call: TRBD1; j_call: TRBJ2-7; v_call: TRBV29-1
cdr3_aa: ATSEGGNNEQF; d_call: NA; j_call: TRBJ2-1; v_call: TRBV24-1
cdr3_aa: ASSAPVSNEQF; d_call: NA; j_call: TRBJ2-1; v_call: TRBV9
cdr3_aa: ASSIRTVSNQPQH; d_call: NA; j_call: TRBJ1-5; v_call: TRBV19
cdr3_aa: SGVQGDYGYT; d_call: TRBD1; j_call: TRBJ1-2; v_call: TRBV29-1
cdr3_aa: ASSFTIYSYEQY; d_call: NA; j_call: TRBJ2-7; v_call: TRBV27
cdr3_aa: ASSLGAGSYEQY; d_call: NA; j_call: TRBJ2-7; v_call: TRBV11-2
cdr3_aa: ASSLPGPTSEQF; d_call: NA; j_call: TRBJ2-1; v_call: TRBV5-1
cdr3_aa: SVEVEWGREQY; d_call: NA; j_call: TRBJ2-7; v_call: TRBV29-1
cdr3_aa: ASSLHGTGETQY; d_call: TRBD1; j_call: TRBJ2-5; v_call: TRBV12-3/TRBV12-4
cdr3_aa: ASSLEASPSYEQY; d_call: NA; j_call: TRBJ2-7; v_call: TRBV5-1
cdr3_aa: ASSYRRRNTEAF; d_call: NA; j_call: TRBJ1-1; v_call: TRBV6-5
cdr3_aa: SARSRTLPTNEKLF; d_call: NA; j_call: TRBJ1-4; v_call: TRBV20-1
cdr3_aa: TFSQVGIRGGRFRYEQY; d_call: TRBD2; j_call: TRBJ2-7; v_call: TRBV3-1
cdr3_aa: SARDETSDYEQY; d_call: TRBD2; j_call: TRBJ2-7; v_call: TRBV20-1
cdr3_aa: ASRANYEQY; d_call: NA; j_call: TRBJ2-7; v_call: TRBV6-1
cdr3_aa: SAQPYRGISEAF; d_call: TRBD1; j_call: TRBJ1-1; v_call: TRBV20-1
cdr3_aa: ASKLRGRLAGVNEQF; d_call: TRBD2; j_call: TRBJ2-1; v_call: TRBV5-4
cdr3_aa: ASSLLAGGPEQY; d_call: TRBD2; j_call: TRBJ2-7; v_call: TRBV28
cdr3_aa: SAPAGEPYNEQF; d_call: NA; j_call: TRBJ2-1; v_call: TRBV20-1
cdr3_aa: ASGREWSYEQY; d_call: TRBD2; j_call: TRBJ2-7; v_call: TRBV2
cdr3_aa: ASSDRDSGELF; d_call: NA; j_call: TRBJ2-2; v_call: TRBV6-4
cdr3_aa: SAIRFGGSYNEQF; d_call: NA; j_call: TRBJ2-1; v_call: TRBV20-1
cdr3_aa: ASSDSSWGIQY; d_call: NA; j_call: TRBJ2-4; v_call: TRBV6-4
cdr3_aa: ASRPAGTSQETQY; d_call: NA; j_call: TRBJ2-5; v_call: TRBV6-2/TRBV6-3
cdr3_aa: ASSWDRFTEAF; d_call: NA; j_call: TRBJ1-1; v_call: TRBV27
cdr3_aa: ASSSRDYTYEQY; d_call: NA; j_call: TRBJ2-7; v_call: TRBV7-9
cdr3_aa: ASSPPGRISNYGYT; d_call: NA; j_call: TRBJ1-2; v_call: TRBV4-3
cdr3_aa: SARWEGLNTEAF; d_call: NA; j_call: TRBJ1-1; v_call: TRBV20-1
cdr3_aa: ASLLGAHTEAF; d_call: NA; j_call: TRBJ1-1; v_call: TRBV7-3
cdr3_aa: ASSYASASYEQY; d_call: NA; j_call: TRBJ2-7; v_call: TRBV6-2/TRBV6-3
cdr3_aa: SASYTLSFSRFYEQY; d_call: NA; j_call: TRBJ2-7; v_call: TRBV20-1
cdr3_aa: ASSQDGQIYEQY; d_call: NA; j_call: TRBJ2-7; v_call: TRBV4-3
cdr3_aa: AIRLGAGPLIYNEQF; d_call: NA; j_call: TRBJ2-1; v_call: TRBV10-3
cdr3_aa: ASSPGNTQY; d_call: NA; j_call: TRBJ2-3; v_call: TRBV28
cdr3_aa: SARGDGTHSYGYT; d_call: NA; j_call: TRBJ1-2; v_call: TRBV20-1
cdr3_aa: ASSTITPKGGAPDTQY; d_call: TRBD1; j_call: TRBJ2-3; v_call: TRBV19
cdr3_aa: ASSYRQQHEQF; d_call: NA; j_call: TRBJ2-1; v_call: TRBV6-2/TRBV6-3
cdr3_aa: ASSLVGLQSSYNEQF; d_call: NA; j_call: TRBJ2-1; v_call: TRBV5-1
cdr3_aa: ASRQRFRTEAF; d_call: NA; j_call: TRBJ1-1; v_call: TRBV12-3/TRBV12-4
cdr3_aa: ASSPMRQEPT; d_call: NA; j_call: TRBJ1-2; v_call: TRBV7-9